A selection of T cell receptor beta chains follows, all from one sample in a study of CD8 T cells in Susac syndrome. MiXCR, applied by TCRdb to the immunoSEQ multiplex PCR reads, yields one record per CDR3 protein. The table records 150,000 or so distinct CDR3 sequences, about 90% of them present only once. Sequences were obtained from CD4+ T cells from PBMCs. The receptor set was obtained from a human donor in good health. Each CDR3 is given with its conserved first and last residue. A D gene is named only where the DNA matches it firmly. Part of the rows lack a size; the others show once, few, many or a class for expanded clones.

d_gene,abundance,j_gene,v_gene,CDR3aa,CDR3nt
-,-,TRBJ2-7,TRBV6-2/TRBV6-3,CASRPISGPYEQYF,TGTGCCAGCAGGCCGATTAGCGGACCGTACGAGCAGTACTTC
-,-,TRBJ2-7,TRBV7-9,CASSLARQNTYEQYF,TGTGCCAGCAGCTTAGCGCGACAGAACACCTACGAGCAGTACTTC
-,-,TRBJ1-2,TRBV3-1,CASSPKTTANYGYTF,TGTGCCAGCAGCCCGAAGACGACAGCTAACTATGGCTACACCTTC
-,few,TRBJ1-1,TRBV9,CASSVGQGGEAFF,TGTGCCAGCAGCGTAGGGCAGGGAGGTGAAGCTTTCTTT
TRBD2,-,TRBJ2-5,TRBV2,CASLAGGETQYF,TGTGCCAGCTTAGCGGGGGGGGAGACCCAGTACTTC
-,-,TRBJ1-2,TRBV18,CASSEGVNYGYTF,TGTGCCAGCTCAGAGGGGGTGAACTATGGCTACACCTTC
-,-,TRBJ2-5,TRBV25-1,CASSAGYQETQYF,TGTGCCAGCAGTGCCGGGTACCAAGAGACCCAGTACTTC
-,-,TRBJ1-1,TRBV20-1,CSASSGSNTEAFF,TGCAGTGCTAGCTCGGGGTCGAACACTGAAGCTTTCTTT
TRBD1,-,TRBJ2-3,TRBV7-9,CASTRTGATDTQYF,TGTGCCAGCACCCGGACAGGGGCCACAGATACGCAGTATTTT
-,-,TRBJ1-6,TRBV27,CASSLNRGDSPLHF,TGTGCCAGCAGTTTAAATCGTGGGGATTCACCCCTCCACTTT
-,-,TRBJ2-5,TRBV28,CASSRDQKTQYF,TGTGCCAGCAGTAGGGACCAGAAGACCCAGTACTTC
TRBD1,-,TRBJ1-1,TRBV3-1,CASSRRTGVNTEAFF,TGTGCCAGCAGCCGGCGGACAGGAGTGAACACTGAAGCTTTCTTT
TRBD1,-,TRBJ1-6,TRBV6-1,CATTPHDGTGQSPLHF,TGTGCCACTACCCCCCACGACGGGACAGGGCAATCACCCCTCCACTTT
-,once,TRBJ1-5,TRBV28,CASAESFWPQHF,TGTGCCAGCGCAGAGTCTTTTTGGCCCCAGCATTTT
TRBD1,-,TRBJ2-5,TRBV5-6,CASSKDRSQETQYF,TGTGCCAGCAGCAAGGACAGGAGTCAAGAGACCCAGTACTTC
TRBD2,few,TRBJ2-2,TRBV5-4,CASSEASGANTGELFF,TGTGCCAGCAGCGAGGCTAGCGGGGCGAACACCGGGGAGCTGTTTTTT
-,once,TRBJ1-5,TRBV2,CASARDSGSNQPQHF,TGTGCCAGCGCAAGGGATTCCGGTAGCAATCAGCCCCAGCATTTT
-,few,TRBJ2-7,TRBV25-1,CASSSPGVSYEQYF,TGTGCCAGCAGTTCCCCGGGGGTCTCCTACGAGCAGTACTTC
TRBD1,-,TRBJ1-4,TRBV29-1,CSVGWDSGEKLFF,TGCAGCGTTGGGTGGGACAGTGGAGAAAAACTGTTTTTT
-,-,TRBJ2-5,TRBV6-1,CATSTGGKKTQYF,TGTGCCACCTCGACAGGTGGTAAAAAGACCCAGTACTTC
TRBD2,-,TRBJ2-5,TRBV29-1,CSVRGDQETQYF,TGCAGCGTGCGGGGGGACCAAGAGACCCAGTACTTC
-,-,TRBJ1-3,TRBV7-2,CASSPPDIHTIYF,TGTGCCAGCAGCCCCCCGGACATACACACCATATATTTT
-,-,TRBJ2-5,TRBV29-1,CSVASQETQYF,TGCAGCGTTGCCAGCCAAGAGACCCAGTACTTC
-,-,TRBJ2-7,TRBV7-2,CASSFGTATYEQYF,TGTGCCAGCAGCTTTGGAACAGCAACCTACGAGCAGTACTTC
-,-,TRBJ2-7,TRBV6-1,CASREVATSSYEQYF,TGTGCCAGCAGAGAGGTGGCAACCTCCTCCTACGAGCAGTACTTC